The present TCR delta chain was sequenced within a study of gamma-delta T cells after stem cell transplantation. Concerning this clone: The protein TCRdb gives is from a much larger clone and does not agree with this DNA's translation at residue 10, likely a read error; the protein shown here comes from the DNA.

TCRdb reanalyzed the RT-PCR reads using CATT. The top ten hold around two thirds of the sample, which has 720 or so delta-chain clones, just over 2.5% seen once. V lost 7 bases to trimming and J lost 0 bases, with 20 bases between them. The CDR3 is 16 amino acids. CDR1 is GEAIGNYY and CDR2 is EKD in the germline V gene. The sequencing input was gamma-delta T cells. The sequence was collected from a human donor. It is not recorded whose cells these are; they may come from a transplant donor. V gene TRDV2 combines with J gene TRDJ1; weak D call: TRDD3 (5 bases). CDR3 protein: CACEPLVGTNTDKLIF. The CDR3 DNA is TGTGCCTGCGAGCCCCTGGTGGGGACCAACACCGATAAACTCATCTTT.